The clone carrying this T cell receptor (beta chain) was counted ten times or more. Its antigen is as yet unknown. The germline V and J ends were trimmed by 3 bases and 4 bases, with 9 bases remaining between them. This CDR3 comprises 13 residues. Germline V gene lookup returns CDR1 LNHDA and CDR2 SQIVND (reference sequence). The sample originates from a study of Graves' ophthalmopathy and Graves' hyperthyroidism. Study information: Researchers obtained peripheral blood at initial diagnosis, before any treatment had begun.

For repertoire sequencing, the TCR beta CDR3 regions were amplified from RNA transcripts. The library came from an HTBI-primed first-round RT-PCR and a second-round multiplex PCR. TCRdb re-derived calls from the multiplex PCR reads in MiXCR, one entry per CDR3 protein. The sample records 650,000 to 900,000 distinct CDR3 sequences, roughly 40% being singletons. Patients were left out if they had other autoimmune diseases, uncontrolled infections, pregnancy or lactation. A diagnosis was made from clinical symptoms together with serum thyroxine, TRAb, thyroid ultrasound and orbital computed tomography. Study-wide results and caveats: Sensitivity reached 85% to 90% and specificity over 65% for a 13-signature model separating ophthalmopathy from stable hyperthyroidism.

The chain links TRBV19 to TRBJ1-1; possibly TRBD1 for D (5 bases). The material sequenced was peripheral blood. The receptor was isolated from an adult man with Graves' ophthalmopathy. The CDR3 loop reads CASSMGRVTEAFF. The CDR3 DNA sequence: TGTGCCAGTAGTATGGGGCGGGTCACTGAAGCTTTCTTT. The whole variable domain, remainder taken from reference TRBV19 and TRBJ1-1, is DGGITQSPKYLFRKEGQNVTLSCEQNLNHDAMYWYRQDPGQGLRLIYYSQIVNDFQKGDIAEGYSVSREKKESFPLTVTSAQKNPTAFYLCASSMGRVTEAFFGQGTRLTVV.